The 10 T cell receptor beta chains given below trace back to one sample, sequenced in a study of blood T cell repertoires in COVID-19. Profiled with immunoSEQ multiplex PCR; TCRdb holds only in-frame clones, not every one. The sample holds 260,000 or so clones; roughly 88% are singletons and the top ten take approximately 0.7%. The material sequenced was peripheral blood. The source is a human donor in a cohort sampled during active COVID-19.

This clone was found once. The gene calls are TRBV13 and TRBJ1-1, with D unclear. CDR1 and CDR2 (germline): PRHDT, FYEKMQ (reference sequence). Trimming pared 9 bases from V and 1 base from J, leaving 6 bases between. The CDR3 is made up of 11 amino acids. The CDR3 loop reads CASLGNTEAFF. As DNA, the CDR3 is TGTGCCAGTCTAGGGAACACTGAAGCTTTCTTT. The full variable domain, with the rest looked up from reference TRBV13 and TRBJ1-1, is AAGVIQSPRHLIKEKRETATLKCYPIPRHDTVYWYQQGPGQDPQFLISFYEKMQSDKGSIPDRFSAQQFSDYHSELNMSSLELGDSALYFCASLGNTEAFFGQGTRLTVV.

The gene calls are TRBV15 and TRBJ2-7, with 8 bases matching TRBD1. Trimming removed 0 bases from V and 2 bases from J; junction bases left unmatched: 6. CDR1 LNHNV and CDR2 YYDKDF come from the germline V gene (reference sequence). The CDR3 spans 16 residues. The CDR3 DNA sequence: TGTGCCACCAGCAGAGAACAAACACAGGGGGCCTACGAGCAGTACTTC. Translating gives CATSREQTQGAYEQYF.

The rearrangement uses TRBV7-9 and TRBJ2-7; D is perhaps TRBD2 (6 bases). V was clipped by 5 bases and J by 1 base, with 15 bases between them. CDR1 is SEHNR and CDR2 is FQNEAQ in the germline V gene (reference sequence). The CDR3 consists of 15 residues. CDR3 sequence reads: CASSPYGGESYEQYF. CDR3 bases: TGTGCCAGCAGCCCCTATGGCGGGGAGTCCTACGAGCAGTACTTC.

The chain recombines TRBV6-2 or TRBV6-3 with TRBJ2-7, with D possibly matching TRBD1 (6 bases). This CDR3 is built from 16 residues. The V end was cut by 0 bases, the J end by 4 bases, with 16 bases between. The germline V gene has CDR1 MNHEY and CDR2 SVGEGT. The CDR3 loop reads CASSYSSTGVLYEQYF. DNA for the CDR3: TGTGCCAGCAGTTACTCATCGACAGGCGTCCTTTACGAGCAGTACTTC.

This clone has only a few counts. CDR3 bases: TGTGCCAGCAGCCTGGGGGGACAGGGGCTCTATGGCTACACCTTC. This gives the protein CASSLGGQGLYGYTF. The chain links TRBV7-2 to TRBJ1-2; 10 nucleotides line up with TRBD1. This CDR3 spans 15 amino acids. The germline V gene has CDR1 SGHTA and CDR2 FQGNSA. The trim removed 5 bases at V and 4 bases at J, leaving 7 bases unmatched.

The gene calls are TRBV5-1 and TRBJ2-7; D gene uncertain. The V end was cut by 5 bases, the J end by 1 base, with 13 bases between. CDR3 size: 14 residues. Germline assignment: CDR1 SGHRS and CDR2 YFSETQ. CDR3 nucleotide sequence: TGCGCCAGCAGGACACTTCCCCATTCCTACGAGCAGTACTTC. Its protein product is CASRTLPHSYEQYF.

This clone was observed a single time. The V call is TRBV6-6, the J call TRBJ1-1, with 8 bases that match TRBD1. CDR1 and CDR2 from the germline V gene are MNHNY and SVGAGI (reference sequence). This CDR3 comprises 13 residues. Trimming cost V 2 bases and J 6 bases; bases outside gene matches: 2. The CDR3 coding sequence is TGTGCCAGCAGTTACGACAGGGGAGCTGAAGCTTTCTTT. Amino acids: CASSYDRGAEAFF.

The V and J genes are TRBV6-2 or TRBV6-3 and TRBJ2-5; no clear D gene. Trimming left V 2 bases short and J 2 bases short, with 3 bases between. CDR1 is MNHEY and CDR2 is SVGEGT in the germline V gene. This CDR3 has 12 amino acids. The CDR3 loop reads CASSYPQETQYF. The CDR3 coding sequence is TGTGCCAGCAGTTACCCTCAAGAGACCCAGTACTTC.

The V and J genes are TRBV18 and TRBJ1-3, with TRBD1 matching 7 bases. Looked up from germline, CDR1 is KGHSH and CDR2 is LQKENI. The ends lost 3 bases at V and 2 bases at J; junction bases unmatched: 10. The CDR3 loop spans 17 amino acids. In DNA, the CDR3 is TGTGCCAGCTCACCCTCAGGCAGGGGGTTAACTGGAAACACCATATATTTT. Its translation: CASSPSGRGLTGNTIYF.

This clone appeared a few times. The rearrangement links TRBV19 to TRBJ2-6; 7 bases are a match to TRBD1. The germline V gene has CDR1 LNHDA and CDR2 SQIVND (reference sequence). The V gene end was trimmed by 4 bases and the J gene end by 0 bases; junction bases not matched to a gene: 9. CDR3 length equals 18 residues. The DNA for the CDR3 is TGTGCCAGTAGTAAAAGACAGGGTTTCGGCTCTGGGGCCAACGTCCTGACTTTC. This translates into CASSKRQGFGSGANVLTF.